Sequencing of this T cell receptor beta chain was carried out in a study of neoadjuvant anti-PD-1 for oral cavity cancer. Study information: Patients without progression got a fourth dose around day 43. Whole-study results and caveats: Non-responders to neoadjuvant nivolumab had significantly more clonal PBMC T cells than responders. With three patients per group, TCR findings need larger cohorts.

About this clone itself: Its antigen is unidentified.

CDR1 is SGHTA and CDR2 is FQGTGA in the germline V gene. V lost 5 bases, J lost 1 base, and 11 bases lay in between. This CDR3 contains 14 residues. These oral cavity squamous cell carcinomas were HPV-negative and locally advanced. Here immunoSEQ multiplex PCR was the method, and the copy in TCRdb shows in-frame clones only, minus some. The table lists around 81,000 clones, approximately 80% of them singletons. Sequencing used PBMCs, obtained before nivolumab (anti-PD-1) treatment. The sequence derives from a person aged 35-80 years with oral cavity squamous cell carcinoma. The V and J genes are TRBV7-3 and TRBJ2-5; D not resolved. The CDR3 is CASSPTGPQETQYF. The CDR3 DNA is TGTGCCAGCAGCCCCACCGGACCCCAAGAGACCCAGTACTTC. The variable domain in full, with the rest retrieved from reference TRBV7-3 and TRBJ2-5, is GAGVSQTPSNKVTEKGKYVELRCDPISGHTALYWYRQSLGQGPEFLIYFQGTGAADDSGLPNDRFFAVRPEGSVSTLKIQRTERGDSAVYLCASSPTGPQETQYFGPGTRLLVL.